This T cell receptor (beta chain) was observed in a study of T cells in Graves' hyperthyroidism and ophthalmopathy. Whole-study results and caveats: The blood repertoire included most of the expanded thyroid clonotypes above 0.001.

Diagnosis relied on clinical symptoms, serum thyroxine and TRAb, thyroid ultrasound and orbital computed tomography. The TCR beta CDR3 regions underwent amplification using RNA transcripts as the source. HTBI primers were used for first-round RT-PCR of the TCR CDR3. Each CDR3 protein is one row after TCRdb ran MiXCR on the multiplex PCR reads. The sample shows fewer than 450,000 distinct CDR3 sequences, about a sixth of them seen only once. V was trimmed by 2 bases and J by 2 bases, leaving 9 bases between them. CDR3 size: 14 residues. The germline V gene has CDR1 KGHSH and CDR2 LQKENI. This clonotype was seen at least ten times. The antigen is unknown.

The sample comprised blood. The rearrangement uses TRBV18 and TRBJ1-1; D not resolved. This clonotype was obtained from a woman aged 25 to 39 with Graves' hyperthyroidism that later progressed to Graves' ophthalmopathy. The DNA of the CDR3 is TGTGCCAGCTCACCATCTGGCGTCAACACTGAAGCTTTCTTT. This translates into CASSPSGVNTEAFF.